This record concerns one T cell receptor (beta chain) sequence. Sample time point: persistent/refractory GD, antithyroid drugs over 5 years with positive TRAb. Following extraction of RNA from PBMCs, that RNA was used to make the TCR library. This sample is part of a study of regulatory T cells in long-lasting Graves disease. The authors built TCR beta libraries using iRepertoire HTBI primers and Arm-PCR of CDR3 regions. Using its own MiXCR run on the multiplex PCR reads, TCRdb lists one record per CDR3 protein. This table holds a few hundred thousand distinct CDR3 sequences, roughly 25% found once. The V gene lost 6 bases and the J gene lost 3 bases, with 21 bases spanning the gap. The length of the CDR3 is 15 residues. Looked up from germline, CDR1 is DFQATT and CDR2 is SNEGSKA (reference sequence).

This rearrangement joins TRBV20-1 to TRBJ2-7, with D perhaps matching TRBD1 or TRBD2 (5 bases each). The sequence came from a middle-aged woman with Graves disease. Material: peripheral blood mononuclear cells (PBMCs), obtained when the disease was refractory, from a patient treated with antithyroid drugs. The CDR3 is CSAGAAGTDLYEQYF. The CDR3 nucleotides are TGCAGTGCAGGCGCCGCCGGGACGGACCTCTACGAGCAGTACTTC.